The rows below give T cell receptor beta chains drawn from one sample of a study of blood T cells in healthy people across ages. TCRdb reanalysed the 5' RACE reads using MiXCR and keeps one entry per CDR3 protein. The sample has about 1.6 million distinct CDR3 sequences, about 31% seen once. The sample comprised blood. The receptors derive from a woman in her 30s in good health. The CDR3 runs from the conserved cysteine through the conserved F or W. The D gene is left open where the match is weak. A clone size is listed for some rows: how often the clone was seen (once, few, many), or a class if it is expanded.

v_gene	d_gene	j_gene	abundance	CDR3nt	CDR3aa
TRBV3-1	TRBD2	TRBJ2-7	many	TGTGCCAGCAGCCGGACTAGCGGGGGGAGCTCCTACGAGCAGTACTTC	CASSRTSGGSSYEQYF
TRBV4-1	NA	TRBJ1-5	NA	TGCGCCAGCAGCCAAGCGTCGGGGGGCAATCAGCCCCAGCATTTT	CASSQASGGNQPQHF
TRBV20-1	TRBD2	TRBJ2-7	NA	TGCAGTGCTTCCCGGACTAGCGGGGCCTACGAGCAGTACTTC	CSASRTSGAYEQYF
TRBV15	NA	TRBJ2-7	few	TGTGCCACCAGCAGAGATCGAACGCCCAGCGAGCAGTACTTC	CATSRDRTPSEQYF
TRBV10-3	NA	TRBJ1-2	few	TGTGCCATCATGTCCTGGGACTATGGCTACACCTTC	CAIMSWDYGYTF
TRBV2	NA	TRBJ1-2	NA	TGTGCCGGAGAGAGGGTTTCGGTAGGCTACACCTTC	CAGERVSVGYTF
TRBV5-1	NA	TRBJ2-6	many	TGCGCCAGCATCGCGGAGCCGGGGGCCAACGTCCTGACTTTC	CASIAEPGANVLTF
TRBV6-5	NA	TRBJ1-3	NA	TGTGCCAGCAGTTACTCGAGGGACTCTGGAAACACCATATATTTT	CASSYSRDSGNTIYF
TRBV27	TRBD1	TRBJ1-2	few	TGTGCCAGCAGTCCCGGAGGGGGCCCCTATGGCTACACCTTC	CASSPGGGPYGYTF
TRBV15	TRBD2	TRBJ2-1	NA	TGTGCCACCAGCAGAGATCTCCGGGAGGGTCGAAACAATGAGCAGTTCTTC	CATSRDLREGRNNEQFF
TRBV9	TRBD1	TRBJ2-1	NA	TGTGCCAGCAGCCCGCGAAGGGACAGGGTTGAGGATGAGCAGTTCTTC	CASSPRRDRVEDEQFF
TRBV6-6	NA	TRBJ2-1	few	TGTGCCAGCAGTTACGTTACTGAGCAGTTCTTC	CASSYVTEQFF
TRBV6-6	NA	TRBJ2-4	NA	TGTGCCAGCAGTTACTCGGGGGAGACAAACATTCAGGACTTC	CASSYSGETNIQDF
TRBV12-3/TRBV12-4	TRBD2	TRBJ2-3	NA	TGTGCCAGCAGACCCAGACTAGCGGGGAGGCAAGATACGCAGTATTTT	CASRPRLAGRQDTQYF
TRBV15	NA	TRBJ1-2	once	TGTGCCACCAACCCGGACAGATCTAACTATGGCCACACCTTC	CATNPDRSNYGHTF
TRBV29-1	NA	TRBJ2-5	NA	TGCAGCGTTTTAGGGGTCGGAGAGACCCAGTACTTC	CSVLGVGETQYF
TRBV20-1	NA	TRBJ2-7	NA	TGCAGTGCTAGATCCTCAGCATCCTACCCCTACGAGCAGTACTTC	CSARSSASYPYEQYF
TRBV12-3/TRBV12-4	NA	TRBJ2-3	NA	TGTGCCAGCAGTTTTAACCCGTCAGATACGCAGTATTTT	CASSFNPSDTQYF
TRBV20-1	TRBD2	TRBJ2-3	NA	TGCAGTGCTAGCGGGCTAGCGGGGGTTAGCACAGATATGCAGTATTTT	CSASGLAGVSTDMQYF
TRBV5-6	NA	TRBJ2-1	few	TGTGCCAGCAGCTTGGGGCGTTCGGATGAGCAGTTCTTC	CASSLGRSDEQFF
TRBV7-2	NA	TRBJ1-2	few	TGTGCCAGCAGCTTAGAATTGGCAGGCCCTTATGGCTACACCTTC	CASSLELAGPYGYTF
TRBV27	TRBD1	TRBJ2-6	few	TGTGCCAGCAGTTTATTGGGCAGGGGGCTTTTAACTGGGGCCAACGTCCCGACTTTC	CASSLLGRGLLTGANVPTF
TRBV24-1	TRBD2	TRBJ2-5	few	TGTGCCACCAGTGATTGGCGGGAGGGCCGAGAGACCCAGTACTTC	CATSDWREGRETQYF
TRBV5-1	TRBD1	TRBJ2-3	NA	TGCGCCAGCAGCTTGGGGGACAGCCGCACAGATACGCAGTATTTT	CASSLGDSRTDTQYF
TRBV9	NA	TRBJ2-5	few	TGTGCCAGCAGCGCCGAGGGGATGTTGGAGACCCAGTACTTC	CASSAEGMLETQYF
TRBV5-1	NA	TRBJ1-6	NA	TGCGCCAGCAGTGCGGGGGAAGGATCACCCCTCCACTTT	CASSAGEGSPLHF
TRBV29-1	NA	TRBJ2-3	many	TGCAGCGTCGCCGCTTGGGACAGCACAGATACGCAGTATTTT	CSVAAWDSTDTQYF
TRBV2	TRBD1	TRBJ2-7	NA	TGTGCCAGCGGGACAGAGTTCTACGAGCAGTACTTC	CASGTEFYEQYF
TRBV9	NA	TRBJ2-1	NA	TGTGCCAGCAGCGTAGAGGTGGGAAGGTACAATGAGCAGTTCTTC	CASSVEVGRYNEQFF
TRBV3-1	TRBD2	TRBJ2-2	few	TGTGCCAGCAGCCAAGATCCCCGCCGGACTAGCGGGGGGCCGAGGGGCGGGGAGCTGTTTTTT	CASSQDPRRTSGGPRGGELFF
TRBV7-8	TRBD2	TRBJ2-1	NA	TGTGCCAGCAGCTTAGCCCTACTAGCGGGACCCAACTACAATGAGCAGTTCTTC	CASSLALLAGPNYNEQFF
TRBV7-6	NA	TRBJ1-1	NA	TGTGCCAGCAGCCACCCGGGTCACCAGAACACTGAAGCTTTCTTT	CASSHPGHQNTEAFF
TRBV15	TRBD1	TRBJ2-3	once	TGTGCCACCAGCAGATGGGTTCCAGGGGGCATTTATGATACGCAGTATTTT	CATSRWVPGGIYDTQYF
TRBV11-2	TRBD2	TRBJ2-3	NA	TGTGCCAGCAGCTTCAGAGTTAATAGCGGGGGAACAGATACGCAGTATTTT	CASSFRVNSGGTDTQYF
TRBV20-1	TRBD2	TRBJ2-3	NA	TGCAGTGCTAGAGATTATTGGGAGCGGGGGAACACAGATACGCAGTATTTT	CSARDYWERGNTDTQYF
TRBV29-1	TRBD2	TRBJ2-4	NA	TGCAGCGCCCGGACCCTGACTAGCGGCTCAAACATTCAGTACTTC	CSARTLTSGSNIQYF
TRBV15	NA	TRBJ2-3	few	TGTGCCACCAGCAGAGATGGCACCTCGGAAGATACGCAGTATTTT	CATSRDGTSEDTQYF
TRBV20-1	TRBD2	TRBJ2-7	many	TGCAGTGCTAGAGATACACTAGCGGGGGACTACGAGCAGTACTTC	CSARDTLAGDYEQYF
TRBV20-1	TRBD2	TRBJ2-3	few	TGCAGTGCTAAAAAACTAGCGGGAGGCACAGATACGCAGTATTTT	CSAKKLAGGTDTQYF
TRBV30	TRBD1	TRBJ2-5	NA	TGTGCCTGGAGATCGGGACAGGGAGTGGAGACCCAGTACTTC	CAWRSGQGVETQYF
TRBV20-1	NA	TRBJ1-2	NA	TGCAGTGGAAGGGAAGCTAACTATGGCTACACCTTC	CSGREANYGYTF
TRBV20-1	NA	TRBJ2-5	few	TGCAGTGCTAGCGAGTGGGGTGACGGGATAGAGACCCAGTACTTC	CSASEWGDGIETQYF
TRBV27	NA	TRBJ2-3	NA	TGTGCCAGCAGGGCCCAGGGGCCCCCGGATACGCAGTATTTT	CASRAQGPPDTQYF
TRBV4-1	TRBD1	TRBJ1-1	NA	TGCGCCAGCACCCTTCGGGGGACAGGCTGGAACACTGAAGCTTTCTTT	CASTLRGTGWNTEAFF
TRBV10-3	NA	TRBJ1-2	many	TGTGCCATCAGTGAGATCCGACAGTCCCTCGGCTACACCTTC	CAISEIRQSLGYTF
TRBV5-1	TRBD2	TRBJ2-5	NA	TGCGCCAGCAGCTTCAACCTAGCGGGGCAAGAGACCCAGTACTTC	CASSFNLAGQETQYF
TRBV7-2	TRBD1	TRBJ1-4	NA	TGTGCCAGCAGCTTACAGGGGGCGAAACTGTTTTTT	CASSLQGAKLFF
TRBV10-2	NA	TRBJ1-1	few	TGCGCCAGCACCGGACAAAAAGGGACTGAAGCTTTCTTT	CASTGQKGTEAFF
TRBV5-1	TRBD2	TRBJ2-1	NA	TGCGCCAGCAGCCACCCCCGGCGCGGGAGATCGGGTACATCGTCCAATGAGCAGTTCTTC	CASSHPRRGRSGTSSNEQFF
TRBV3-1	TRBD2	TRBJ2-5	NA	TGTGCCAGCAGCCTTCGGACTAGCGTAAAAGAGACCCAGTACTTC	CASSLRTSVKETQYF